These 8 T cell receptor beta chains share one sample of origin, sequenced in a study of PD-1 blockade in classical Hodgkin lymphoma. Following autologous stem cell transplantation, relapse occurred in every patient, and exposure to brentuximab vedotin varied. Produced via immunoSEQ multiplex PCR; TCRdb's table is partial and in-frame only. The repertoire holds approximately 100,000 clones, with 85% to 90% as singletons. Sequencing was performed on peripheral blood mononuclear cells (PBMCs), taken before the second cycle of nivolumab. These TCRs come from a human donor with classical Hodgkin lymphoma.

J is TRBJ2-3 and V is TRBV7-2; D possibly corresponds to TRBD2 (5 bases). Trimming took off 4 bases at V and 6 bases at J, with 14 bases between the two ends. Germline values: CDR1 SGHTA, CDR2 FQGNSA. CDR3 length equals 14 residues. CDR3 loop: CASSYELVADTQYF. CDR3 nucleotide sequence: TGTGCCAGCAGCTACGAACTAGTAGCGGATACGCAGTATTTT.

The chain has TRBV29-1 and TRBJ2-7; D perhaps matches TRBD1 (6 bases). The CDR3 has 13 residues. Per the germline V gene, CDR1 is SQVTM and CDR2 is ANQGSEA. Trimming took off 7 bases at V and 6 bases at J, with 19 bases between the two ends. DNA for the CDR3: TGCAGCGCCTCTATGACAGGACTTGGCGAGCAGTACTTC. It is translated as CSASMTGLGEQYF.

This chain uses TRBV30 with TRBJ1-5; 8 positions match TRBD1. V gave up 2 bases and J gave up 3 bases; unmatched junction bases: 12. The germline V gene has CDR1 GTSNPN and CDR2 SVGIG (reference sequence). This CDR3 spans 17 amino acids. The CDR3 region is CAWSKTGTGFLNQPQHF. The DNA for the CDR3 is TGTGCCTGGAGTAAAACCGGGACAGGATTTCTCAATCAGCCCCAGCATTTT.

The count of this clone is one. The CDR3 nucleotides read TGTGCCAGCAGCCCGGAGGGGGGCGAGAGGTACGAGCAGTACTTC. Protein sequence: CASSPEGGERYEQYF. The chain recombines TRBV6-6 with TRBJ2-7, with D possibly called TRBD1 or TRBD2 (6 bases each). Germline V gene data show CDR1 as MNHNY and CDR2 as SVGAGI (reference sequence). This CDR3 region has 15 residues. V was clipped by 6 bases and J by 4 bases, with 19 bases between them.

Here the CDR3 reads CASSLVSGGPGNIQYF. CDR3 sequence (DNA): TGTGCCAGCAGCTTAGTTTCCGGGGGGCCTGGAAACATTCAGTACTTC. V and J are TRBV11-2 and TRBJ2-4, with a weak D call TRBD2 (7 bases). Deletions cut 1 base from V and 6 bases from J, with 16 bases between. The germline gives CDR1 SGHAT, CDR2 FQNNGV. This CDR3 has 16 residues.

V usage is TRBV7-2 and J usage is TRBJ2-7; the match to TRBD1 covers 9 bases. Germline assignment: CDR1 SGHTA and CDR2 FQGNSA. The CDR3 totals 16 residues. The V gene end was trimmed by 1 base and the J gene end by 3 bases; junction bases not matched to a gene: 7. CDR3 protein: CASSLVPPGQGYEQYF. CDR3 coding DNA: TGTGCCAGCAGCTTAGTACCCCCGGGACAGGGCTACGAGCAGTACTTC. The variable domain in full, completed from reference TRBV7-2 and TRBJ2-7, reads GAGVSQSPSNKVTEKGKDVELRCDPISGHTALYWYRQSLGQGLEFLIYFQGNSAPDKSGLPSDRFSAERTGGSVSTLTIQRTQQEDSAVYLCASSLVPPGQGYEQYFGPGTRLTVT.

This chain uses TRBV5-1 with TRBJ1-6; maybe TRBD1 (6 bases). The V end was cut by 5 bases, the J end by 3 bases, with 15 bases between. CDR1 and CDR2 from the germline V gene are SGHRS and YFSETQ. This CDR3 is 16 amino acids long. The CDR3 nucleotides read TGCGCCAGCAGTCCCCACCGGGACAACTATAATTCACCCCTCCACTTT. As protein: CASSPHRDNYNSPLHF.

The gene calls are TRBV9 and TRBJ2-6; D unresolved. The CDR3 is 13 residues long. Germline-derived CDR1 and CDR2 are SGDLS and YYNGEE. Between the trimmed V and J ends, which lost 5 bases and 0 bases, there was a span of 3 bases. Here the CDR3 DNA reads TGTGCCAGCAGGCGCTCTGGGGCCAACGTCCTGACTTTC. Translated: CASRRSGANVLTF. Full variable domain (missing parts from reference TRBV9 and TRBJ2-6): DSGVTQTPKHLITATGQRVTLRCSPRSGDLSVYWYQQSLDQGLQFLIQYYNGEERAKGNILERFSAQQFPDLHSELNLSSLELGDSALYFCASRRSGANVLTFGAGSRLTVL.